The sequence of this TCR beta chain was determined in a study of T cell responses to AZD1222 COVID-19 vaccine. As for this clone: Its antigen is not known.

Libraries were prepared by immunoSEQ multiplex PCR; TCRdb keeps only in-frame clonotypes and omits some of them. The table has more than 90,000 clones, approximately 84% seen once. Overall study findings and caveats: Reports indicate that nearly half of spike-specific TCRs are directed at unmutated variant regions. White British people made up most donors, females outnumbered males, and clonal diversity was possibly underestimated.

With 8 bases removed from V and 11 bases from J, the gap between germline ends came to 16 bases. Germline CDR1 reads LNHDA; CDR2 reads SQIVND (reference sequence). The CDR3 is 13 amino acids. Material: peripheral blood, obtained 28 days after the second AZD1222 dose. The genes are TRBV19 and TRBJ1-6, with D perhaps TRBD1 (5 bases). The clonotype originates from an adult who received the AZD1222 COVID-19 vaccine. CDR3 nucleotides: TGTGCCAGTCGAGACGGGTGGGGGGCACCCCTCCACTTT. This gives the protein CASRDGWGAPLHF. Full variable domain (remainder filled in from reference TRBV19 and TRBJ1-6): DGGITQSPKYLFRKEGQNVTLSCEQNLNHDAMYWYRQDPGQGLRLIYYSQIVNDFQKGDIAEGYSVSREKKESFPLTVTSAQKNPTAFYLCASRDGWGAPLHFGNGTRLTVT.